Listed below are T cell receptor beta chains from one sample, sequenced in a study of OX40 agonist ivuxolimab in advanced cancers. Only in-frame clones appear in the TCRdb table, and some are missing; sequencing was by immunoSEQ multiplex PCR. The sample has around 51,000 clones; approximately 87% are singletons. Sample: CD4+ or CD8+ T cells sorted from blood, taken in a trial of the OX40 agonist ivuxolimab. These receptors originate from an adult with an advanced solid tumor such as melanoma, head and neck, liver or kidney cancer. The CDR3 runs from the conserved cysteine through the conserved F or W. D genes are given only for firm matches. The size field is filled for only some rows; it gives once, few, many or a size class.

d_gene: .
len: 13
v_gene: TRBV6-5
abundance: .
j_gene: TRBJ2-1
CDR3nt: TGTGCCAGCAGTTACGGAGAGGTCAATGAGCAGTTCTTC
CDR3aa: CASSYGEVNEQFF

d_gene: TRBD2
len: 15
v_gene: TRBV9
abundance: .
j_gene: TRBJ2-3
CDR3nt: TGTGCCAGCAGCCTCCAGCGGGAGGGCCGTTATACGCAGTATTTT
CDR3aa: CASSLQREGRYTQYF

d_gene: .
len: 13
v_gene: TRBV19
abundance: .
j_gene: TRBJ1-2
CDR3nt: TGTGCCAGTAGTATCGGACTTCTGTATGGCTACACCTTC
CDR3aa: CASSIGLLYGYTF

d_gene: .
len: 14
v_gene: TRBV4-1
abundance: .
j_gene: TRBJ2-7
CDR3nt: TGCGCCAGCAGCCAAGGACGGGGCTCCTACGAGCAGTACTTC
CDR3aa: CASSQGRGSYEQYF

d_gene: .
len: 15
v_gene: TRBV4-2
abundance: .
j_gene: TRBJ1-2
CDR3nt: TGTGCCAGCAGCCAATGGGGGGAAGCAGACTATGGCTACACCTTC
CDR3aa: CASSQWGEADYGYTF

d_gene: .
len: 13
v_gene: TRBV7-3
abundance: .
j_gene: TRBJ1-1
CDR3nt: TGTGCCAGCAGCTTGATCGGAGAGGTCGAAGCTTTCTTT
CDR3aa: CASSLIGEVEAFF

d_gene: .
len: 15
v_gene: TRBV7-6
abundance: .
j_gene: TRBJ2-2
CDR3nt: TGTGCCAGCAGCTTAGGGCAGGGAGCCACCGGGGAGCTGTTTTTT
CDR3aa: CASSLGQGATGELFF

d_gene: TRBD2
len: 14
v_gene: TRBV29-1
abundance: .
j_gene: TRBJ2-7
CDR3nt: TGCAGCGTCTTGACTAGCGGGTTCTCCTACGAGCAGTACTTC
CDR3aa: CSVLTSGFSYEQYF

d_gene: .
len: 14
v_gene: TRBV19
abundance: .
j_gene: TRBJ2-7
CDR3nt: TGTGCCACGAAGGGAGCCCCGTCTATAGGGGAGCAGTACTTC
CDR3aa: CATKGAPSIGEQYF

d_gene: TRBD1
len: 15
v_gene: TRBV6-6
abundance: .
j_gene: TRBJ2-7
CDR3nt: TGTGCCAGCAGTGTCGGGGACAGCAGCTCCTACGAGCAGTACTTC
CDR3aa: CASSVGDSSSYEQYF

d_gene: .
len: 13
v_gene: TRBV7-6
abundance: few
j_gene: TRBJ2-5
CDR3nt: TGTGCCAGCAGCTTAGACAGGCAAGAGACCCAGTACTTC
CDR3aa: CASSLDRQETQYF

d_gene: .
len: 13
v_gene: TRBV19
abundance: few
j_gene: TRBJ1-5
CDR3nt: TGTGCCAGTAGTAACCCGGGACCTTCAAGGCAGCATTTT
CDR3aa: CASSNPGPSRQHF

d_gene: TRBD1
len: 14
v_gene: TRBV5-6
abundance: once
j_gene: TRBJ1-2
CDR3nt: TGTGCCAGCAGCTTGGGTACAGGGGGCTTAGGCTACACCTTC
CDR3aa: CASSLGTGGLGYTF

d_gene: TRBD1
len: 14
v_gene: TRBV15
abundance: .
j_gene: TRBJ2-7
CDR3nt: TGTGCCACCAGCATAAACAGGGGATTCTACGAGCAGTACTTC
CDR3aa: CATSINRGFYEQYF

d_gene: .
len: 16
v_gene: TRBV4-1
abundance: .
j_gene: TRBJ2-2
CDR3nt: TGCGCCAGCAGCCTCAAAGCCGTTGCGAACACCGGGGAGCTGTTTTTT
CDR3aa: CASSLKAVANTGELFF

d_gene: .
len: 16
v_gene: TRBV7-9
abundance: .
j_gene: TRBJ2-5
CDR3nt: TGTGCCAGCAGCTTCCCAGAGAGGCCCCTCCAAGAGACCCAGTACTTC
CDR3aa: CASSFPERPLQETQYF

d_gene: .
len: 15
v_gene: TRBV6-5
abundance: .
j_gene: TRBJ1-4
CDR3nt: TGTGCCAGCAGTTACGCGGGGTCCGAGGTAGAAAAACTGTTTTTT
CDR3aa: CASSYAGSEVEKLFF

d_gene: TRBD1
len: 15
v_gene: TRBV6-1
abundance: few
j_gene: TRBJ1-2
CDR3nt: TGTGCCAGCAGTGAAGAAGGACAGGTCATCTATGGCTACACCTTC
CDR3aa: CASSEEGQVIYGYTF

d_gene: .
len: 13
v_gene: TRBV30
abundance: .
j_gene: TRBJ1-1
CDR3nt: TGTGCCTGGAGTGTAGTCAGGCCCACTGAAGCTTTCTTT
CDR3aa: CAWSVVRPTEAFF

d_gene: .
len: 11
v_gene: TRBV27
abundance: .
j_gene: TRBJ2-7
CDR3nt: TGTGCCAGCAGTTTAGGGTACGAGCAGTACTTC
CDR3aa: CASSLGYEQYF

d_gene: .
len: 17
v_gene: TRBV19
abundance: .
j_gene: TRBJ1-1
CDR3nt: TGTGCCAGTAGTATGGTCGGGACGATCATACAGAACACTGAAGCTTTCTTT
CDR3aa: CASSMVGTIIQNTEAFF

d_gene: .
len: 12
v_gene: TRBV5-4
abundance: .
j_gene: TRBJ2-7
CDR3nt: TGTGCCAGCAGCTTGGGCACCTACGAGCAGTACTTC
CDR3aa: CASSLGTYEQYF

d_gene: .
len: 15
v_gene: TRBV4-3
abundance: .
j_gene: TRBJ2-7
CDR3nt: TGCGCCAGCAGCTCGACAGCTACCGGCTCCTACGAGCAGTACTTC
CDR3aa: CASSSTATGSYEQYF

d_gene: .
len: 15
v_gene: TRBV21-1
abundance: .
j_gene: TRBJ1-2
CDR3nt: TGTGCCAGCATGGAGCCACTCGACGGTAACTATGGCTACACCTTC
CDR3aa: CASMEPLDGNYGYTF

d_gene: .
len: 15
v_gene: TRBV19
abundance: .
j_gene: TRBJ1-4
CDR3nt: TGTGCCAGTCTAGGTTGGCGACAGGAGAGGGAAAAACTGTTTTTT
CDR3aa: CASLGWRQEREKLFF

d_gene: .
len: 15
v_gene: TRBV6-5
abundance: .
j_gene: TRBJ2-1
CDR3nt: TGTGCCAGCAGTTACTCCCCCGCACTCGACAATGAGCAGTTCTTC
CDR3aa: CASSYSPALDNEQFF

d_gene: .
len: 12
v_gene: TRBV6-5
abundance: .
j_gene: TRBJ1-1
CDR3nt: TGTGCCAGCAGTTTTGGCGGCACTGAAGCTTTCTTT
CDR3aa: CASSFGGTEAFF

d_gene: .
len: 16
v_gene: TRBV5-6
abundance: .
j_gene: TRBJ2-3
CDR3nt: TGTGCCAGCAGCTCCCCCCGGGACCCAAGCACAGATACGCAGTATTTT
CDR3aa: CASSSPRDPSTDTQYF

d_gene: .
len: 14
v_gene: TRBV14
abundance: .
j_gene: TRBJ2-2
CDR3nt: TGTGCCAGCAGCCAAGCAGGGGTTTCCGGGGAGCTGTTTTTT
CDR3aa: CASSQAGVSGELFF

d_gene: .
len: 13
v_gene: TRBV2
abundance: .
j_gene: TRBJ2-7
CDR3nt: TGTGCCAGCAGCAGGGGCCTATCCTACGAGCAGTACTTC
CDR3aa: CASSRGLSYEQYF

d_gene: .
len: 15
v_gene: TRBV27
abundance: .
j_gene: TRBJ1-5
CDR3nt: TGTGCCAGCAGTTTATCGTTAATGGGCAATCAGCCCCAGCATTTT
CDR3aa: CASSLSLMGNQPQHF

d_gene: .
len: 17
v_gene: TRBV4-3
abundance: .
j_gene: TRBJ2-1
CDR3nt: TGCGCCAGCAGCCAAGATCCAGGGGCGGGGGTCCTCAATGAGCAGTTCTTC
CDR3aa: CASSQDPGAGVLNEQFF

d_gene: .
len: 15
v_gene: TRBV9
abundance: .
j_gene: TRBJ2-1
CDR3nt: TGTGCCAGCAGCGTAGAAGGGGCGCACGGCAATGAGCAGTTCTTC
CDR3aa: CASSVEGAHGNEQFF

d_gene: .
len: 14
v_gene: TRBV9
abundance: .
j_gene: TRBJ1-1
CDR3nt: TGTGCCAGCAGCGCTACCCGTGGCGGCACTGAAGCTTTCTTT
CDR3aa: CASSATRGGTEAFF

d_gene: .
len: 11
v_gene: TRBV5-4
abundance: .
j_gene: TRBJ2-1
CDR3nt: TGTGCCAGCAGGGCTAGGGGTGAGCAGTTCTTC
CDR3aa: CASRARGEQFF

d_gene: TRBD1
len: 16
v_gene: TRBV4-1
abundance: .
j_gene: TRBJ1-2
CDR3nt: TGCGCCAGCAGCCAAACCACCATCGACAGGGGCTATGGCTACACCTTC
CDR3aa: CASSQTTIDRGYGYTF

d_gene: .
len: 15
v_gene: TRBV9
abundance: .
j_gene: TRBJ2-7
CDR3nt: TGTGCCAGCAGCGTAGGGGGGGAGCCTTCCTACGAGCAGTACTTC
CDR3aa: CASSVGGEPSYEQYF

d_gene: .
len: 13
v_gene: TRBV6-5
abundance: once
j_gene: TRBJ2-5
CDR3nt: TGTGCCAGCAAGGCTAGCGCTGTTGAGACCCAGTACTTC
CDR3aa: CASKASAVETQYF

d_gene: .
len: 15
v_gene: TRBV13
abundance: .
j_gene: TRBJ2-3
CDR3nt: TGTGCCAGCAGCTTGGTGAATGGGGTCGCAGATACGCAGTATTTT
CDR3aa: CASSLVNGVADTQYF

d_gene: .
len: 17
v_gene: TRBV27
abundance: medium-sized
j_gene: TRBJ1-5
CDR3nt: TGTGCCAGCAGTTTATTATACGGGGGGGAGGGCAATCAGCCCCAGCATTTT
CDR3aa: CASSLLYGGEGNQPQHF

d_gene: TRBD1
len: 15
v_gene: TRBV7-6
abundance: few
j_gene: TRBJ1-5
CDR3nt: TGTGCCAGCAGCGCAGGGACAGGGGGTCAACAGCCCCAGCATTTT
CDR3aa: CASSAGTGGQQPQHF